A single sample gave rise to the 9 T cell receptor beta chains below, sequenced in a study of T cell responses to AZD1222 COVID-19 vaccine. Profiled with immunoSEQ multiplex PCR; TCRdb holds only in-frame clones, not every one. This sample yields under 170,000 clones, of which 92% are seen a single time; 2.5% to 3.5% belongs to the top ten. This specimen consisted of peripheral blood, obtained 28 days after the second AZD1222 dose. The receptors were gathered from an adult who received the AZD1222 COVID-19 vaccine.

The chain employs TRBV7-9 and TRBJ1-3, with 8 bases that match TRBD1. The CDR3 totals 16 residues. Germline V gene sequence: CDR1 SEHNR, CDR2 FQNEAQ (reference sequence). The V and J ends lost 3 bases and 4 bases, in that order; junction bases with no gene match: 8. Here the CDR3 reads CASSFRQGAGGNTIYF. Written as DNA, the CDR3 is TGTGCCAGCAGCTTCCGCCAGGGGGCCGGGGGAAACACCATATATTTT.

This chain links TRBV11-3 with TRBJ2-1; D is perhaps TRBD2 (6 bases). V lost 6 bases to trimming and J lost 12 bases, with 15 bases between them. The CDR3 is 12 amino acids. Looked up from germline, CDR1 is SGHNT and CDR2 is YENEEA. The CDR3 protein is CASSLTSAGQFF. The CDR3 DNA reads TGTGCCAGCAGTCTTACTTCAGCGGGGCAGTTCTTC.

The chain links TRBV7-8 to TRBJ1-3; D uncertain. CDR3 length equals 15 residues. CDR1 is SGHVS and CDR2 is FQNEAQ in the germline V gene. Deletions cut 5 bases from V and 0 bases from J, with 11 bases between. The CDR3 DNA follows: TGTGCCAGCAGCCCTCAACTGAACTCTGGAAACACCATATATTTT. Amino acids: CASSPQLNSGNTIYF.

The J gene is TRBJ2-1, the V gene TRBV11-2; tentatively, D is TRBD1 (6 bases). Trimming shortened V by 1 base and J by 4 bases, and 14 bases separated the two germline ends. The CDR3 has 16 residues. Germline CDR1 is SGHAT and CDR2 is FQNNGV. The CDR3 region has the DNA TGTGCCAGCAGCTTAGGCAGGGGTGGAAAATACAATGAGCAGTTCTTC. It specifies CASSLGRGGKYNEQFF.

As concerns this clone: This CDR3 is also generated by other DNA sequences in the sample. The chain links TRBV5-1 to TRBJ1-5, with TRBD1 identical over 9 bases. Per the germline V gene, CDR1 is SGHRS and CDR2 is YFSETQ. The V segment lost 4 bases and the J segment 4 bases; nucleotides outside the gene matches: 3. This CDR3 is 14 amino acids long. CDR3 nucleotides: TGCGCCAGCAGCCTCGGGACAGGGAATCAGCCCCAGCATTTT. Its translation: CASSLGTGNQPQHF.

The V call is TRBV5-1, the J call TRBJ2-3; the D gene is possibly TRBD2 (6 bases). The CDR3 has 17 residues. Per germline, CDR1 SGHRS and CDR2 YFSETQ. Trimming removed 1 base at V and 0 bases at J, with 15 bases between. The CDR3 region is CASSLMAGPPSTDTQYF. CDR3 in DNA: TGCGCCAGCAGCTTGATGGCGGGACCCCCTAGCACAGATACGCAGTATTTT.

The chain has TRBV6-5 and TRBJ1-3; a possible D gene is TRBD1 (5 bases). Trimming removed 9 bases at V and 0 bases at J, with 15 bases between. There are 15 residues in the CDR3. Germline loops: CDR1 MNHEY, CDR2 SVGAGI. The CDR3, as DNA: TGTGCCAGTCGACTTGGACATTTCTCTGGAAACACCATATATTTT. Translated, it gives CASRLGHFSGNTIYF.

This chain links TRBV27 with TRBJ1-6; no firm D call. The germline V gene encodes CDR1 MNHEY and CDR2 SMNVEV (reference sequence). V lost 3 bases and J 10 bases, leaving 10 bases between the germline ends. This CDR3 comprises 13 residues. The CDR3 reads CASSLTPRSPLHF. CDR3 DNA sequence: TGTGCCAGCAGTTTGACTCCCAGGTCACCCCTCCACTTT.

This clone was counted a single time. The CDR3 here is CASSQIHRWRTPTGNTIYF. CDR3 bases: TGTGCCAGCAGCCAAATTCACAGGTGGCGGACCCCAACTGGAAACACCATATATTTT. V usage is TRBV3-1 (or the pseudogene TRBV3-2) and J usage is TRBJ1-3; possibly TRBD1 for D (5 bases). CDR1 is LGHDT and CDR2 is YNNKEL in the germline V gene (reference sequence). The CDR3 has 19 amino acids. Trimming left V 2 bases short and J 2 bases short, with 22 bases between.